This T cell receptor (beta chain) was profiled in a study of beta chain features in type 1 diabetes. Isolated RNA was reverse transcribed in full, so expressed TCRB transcripts were sequenced. Here immunoSEQ multiplex PCR was the method, and the copy in TCRdb shows in-frame clones only, minus some. Of about 390,000 clones in the sample, roughly a tenth were seen once. One heparinised blood draw, averaging about 116 mL, came from each donor. Sorted populations all exceeded 95% purity. The V and J ends lost 0 bases and 2 bases respectively, with 8 bases between them. CDR3 length: 14 amino acids. The germline V gene has CDR1 SGHNT and CDR2 YYREEE (reference sequence). Study-wide findings and caveats: For type 1 diabetes patients, VDJ junctions showed fewer insertions and more deletions. The study found moderately but significantly shorter TCRB CDR3s in all four CD4+ subsets of Type 1 diabetes patients.

A remark on this clone: Its target is unknown.

The chain has TRBV5-4 and TRBJ1-1, with D perhaps matching TRBD1 (5 bases). The TCR was taken from a man aged 30 to 39 with type 1 diabetes. Specimen: central memory CD4+ T cells from blood. As DNA, the CDR3 is TGTGCCAGCAGCTTGGCCAGGGTAAACACTGAAGCTTTCTTT. This gives the protein CASSLARVNTEAFF. Full variable domain (outside the CDR3, taken from reference TRBV5-4 and TRBJ1-1): ETGVTQSPTHLIKTRGQQVTLRCSSQSGHNTVSWYQQALGQGPQFIFQYYREEENGRGNFPPRFSGLQFPNYSSELNVNALELDDSALYLCASSLARVNTEAFFGQGTRLTVV.